Here is one TCR beta chain with its context. This sample was included in a study of blood T cell repertoires in COVID-19. Across the whole study: Samples came from the United States, Italy and Spain, spanning acute and convalescent COVID-19. PBMCs, B-cell-depleted T cells, or T cells were the source of the cDNA or gDNA that made up the material.

In the original workflow: Nucleated cell number was recorded as an estimate derived from reference gene primer amplification. Some clones are missing from TCRdb's copy, which holds only in-frame ones; the method was immunoSEQ multiplex PCR. That table supplies the V and J calls and clone size; D and trimming were determined from the DNA. The data contain 250,000 to 350,000 clones, roughly 90% of them singletons. During active infection, Seattle patients enrolled and were then monitored through disease. The CDR3 loop spans 13 amino acids. Germline V gene lookup returns CDR1 SEHNR and CDR2 FQNEAQ (reference sequence). V dropped 2 bases and J dropped 1 base, with 3 bases sitting between them.

The specimen sequenced was peripheral blood. The TCR originated in a woman in her thirties with COVID-19, enrolled during active disease. This rearrangement joins TRBV7-9 to TRBJ1-5; D remains unclear. The CDR3 DNA follows: TGTGCCAGCAGCTTAATAAGCAATCAGCCCCAGCATTTT. Amino acid sequence: CASSLISNQPQHF. Variable domain in full (rest from reference TRBV7-9 and TRBJ1-5): DTGVSQNPRHKITKRGQNVTFRCDPISEHNRLYWYRQTLGQGPEFLTYFQNEAQLEKSRLLSDRFSAERPKGSFSTLEIQRTEQGDSAMYLCASSLISNQPQHFGDGTRLSIL.